What follows is one TCR beta chain and its context. No antigen is known for it. With 4 bases removed from V and 7 bases from J, the gap between germline ends came to 16 bases. Per germline, CDR1 MNHEY and CDR2 SVGAGI. The CDR3 totals 15 residues. Expressed TCRB transcripts were sequenced because the entire RNA isolate underwent reverse transcription. For naive, central memory and regulatory T cell samples, reads averaged roughly 3.5 million. Profiling relied on immunoSEQ multiplex PCR, and the TCRdb table lists in-frame clones only, not all of them. Of about 27,000 clones in the sample, less than 60% were seen once. This specimen belongs to a study of beta chain features in type 1 diabetes. Study outcomes and limitations: The naive, central memory and Treg TCRB repertoires looked more alike in patients than they did in healthy donors. All four CD4+ subsets of Type 1 diabetes patients contained TCRB CDR3s that were moderately but significantly shorter.

The genes are TRBV6-5 and TRBJ2-2; D is unresolved. This clonotype originated in a woman younger than 35 with type 1 diabetes. The material sequenced was Tregs from blood. For the CDR3, the DNA is TGTGCCAGCAGTTCGGCGAGGTTTGGAGTCGGGGAGCTGTTTTTT. It translates to CASSSARFGVGELFF.